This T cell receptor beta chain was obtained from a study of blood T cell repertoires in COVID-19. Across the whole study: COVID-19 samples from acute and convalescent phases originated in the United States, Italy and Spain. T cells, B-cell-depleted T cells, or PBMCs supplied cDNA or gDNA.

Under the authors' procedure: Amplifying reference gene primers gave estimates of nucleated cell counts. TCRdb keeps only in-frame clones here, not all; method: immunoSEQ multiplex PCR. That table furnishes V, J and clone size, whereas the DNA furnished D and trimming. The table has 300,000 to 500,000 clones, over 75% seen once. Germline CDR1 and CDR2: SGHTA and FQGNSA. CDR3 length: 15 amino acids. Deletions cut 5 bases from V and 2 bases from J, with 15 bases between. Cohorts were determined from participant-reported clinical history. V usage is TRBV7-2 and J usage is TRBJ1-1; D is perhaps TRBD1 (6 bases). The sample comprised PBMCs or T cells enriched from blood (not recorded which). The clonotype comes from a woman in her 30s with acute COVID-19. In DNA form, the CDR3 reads TGTGCCAGCAGCCCCGTCCCAGGGGTAAACACTGAAGCTTTCTTT. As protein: CASSPVPGVNTEAFF.